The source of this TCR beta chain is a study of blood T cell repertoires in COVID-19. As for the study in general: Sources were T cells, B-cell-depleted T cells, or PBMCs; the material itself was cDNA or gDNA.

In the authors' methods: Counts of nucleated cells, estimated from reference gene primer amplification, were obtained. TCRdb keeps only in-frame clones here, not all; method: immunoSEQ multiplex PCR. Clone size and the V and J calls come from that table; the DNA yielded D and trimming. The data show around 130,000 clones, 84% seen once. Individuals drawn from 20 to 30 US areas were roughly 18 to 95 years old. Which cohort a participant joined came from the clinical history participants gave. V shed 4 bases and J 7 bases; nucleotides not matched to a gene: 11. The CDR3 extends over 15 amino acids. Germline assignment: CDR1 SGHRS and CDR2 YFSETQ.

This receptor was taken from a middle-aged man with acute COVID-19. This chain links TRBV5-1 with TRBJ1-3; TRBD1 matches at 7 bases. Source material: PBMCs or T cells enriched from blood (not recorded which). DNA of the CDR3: TGCGCCAGCAGCCCCTCCGGGGGACAGATTAACACCATATATTTT. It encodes CASSPSGGQINTIYF.